This T cell receptor (beta chain) emerged from a study of CD8+ T cells in alopecia areata. RNA extraction was followed by reverse transcription into cDNA, which acted as the sequencing template. Produced via immunoSEQ multiplex PCR; TCRdb's table is partial and in-frame only. The sample contains roughly 46,000 clones, 55% to 75% of which appear only once. Study outcomes and limitations: Elevated clonality characterized lesional scalp relative to normal scalp, particularly in alopecia totalis/universalis.

This clone was detected only once. The antigen is undetermined. Sample treatment: oral pan-JAK inhibitor, 5-10 mg twice daily. The CDR3 length is 12 residues. Trimming removed 6 bases from V and 7 bases from J; junction bases left unmatched: 8. The germline V gene has CDR1 SQVTM and CDR2 ANQGSEA. The TCR comes from a human donor with alopecia areata. The starting material was CD8+ T cells sorted from blood, obtained at week 4, from a patient treated with tofacitinib. J is TRBJ1-1 and V is TRBV29-1; 7 nucleotides match TRBD1. The CDR3 here is CSVPGGGVEAFF. The CDR3, as DNA: TGCAGCGTCCCAGGGGGGGGAGTTGAAGCTTTCTTT.